This entry is about one T cell receptor (beta chain). Its antigen is currently unknown. Assay used: immunoSEQ multiplex PCR; TCRdb lists only in-frame clones, some missing. Of more than 50,000 clones in the sample, 75% to 95% were seen once. This record belongs to a study of cytomegalovirus exposure and HLA in healthy donors. Overall study: The approximately 120 validation repertoires, a later analysis reported, used the same platform as the roughly 660 repertoires from the first cohort. Study-wide points: The authors confirmed in vitro that a few CMV-associated chains were specific for CMV antigens.

The donors were members of the validation cohort comprising approximately 110 subjects, separate from the approximately 630-subject first cohort. V lost 6 bases, J lost 6 bases, and 17 bases lay in between. This CDR3 is built from 15 residues. CDR1 is MNHEY and CDR2 is SMNVEV in the germline V gene (reference sequence). This chain joins TRBV27 and TRBJ2-2; perhaps TRBD1 as D (5 bases). Sequencing was done on a sample of PBMCs. The sequence came from a woman aged 30 to 39 in good health and CMV-seronegative. This CDR3 is CASRLREDSPGELFF. The CDR3 nucleotides are TGTGCCAGCAGGCTCAGGGAAGATAGCCCCGGGGAGCTGTTTTTT.